The TCR beta chain described here comes from a study of blood T cells in healthy people across ages. Primed by a sample-barcoded 5' primer and a J-beta primer mix, a second PCR proceeded for 7 to 11 cycles. Each sample provided no less than 2.5 million CDR3-containing paired-end reads. A single record per CDR3 protein comes from TCRdb applying MiXCR to the 5' RACE reads. The profile shows 600,000 or so distinct CDR3 sequences, around half of them singletons. Study-wide points: Unknown CMV status may confound age-related changes in expanded clones. The diversity estimates, figures obtained from one million T cells, were considered underestimates. The study found more naive CD4+ cells and higher diversity in long-lived than aged donors.

Germline V gene data show CDR1 as SGHTA and CDR2 as FQGTGA. The CDR3 spans 15 residues. This clonotype was observed a handful of times. The antigen is undetermined. The rearrangement links TRBV7-3 to TRBJ2-7, with 13 bases identical to TRBD2. TRBJ2-5 explains the end of the DNA better; the J call may be wrong. This TCR was sampled from a man at least 80 years old in good health. The sequenced sample consisted of blood. The CDR3 DNA is TGTGCCAGCAGCTTAGGACTAGCGGGAGCAGAGACCCAGTACTTC. This sequence encodes CASSLGLAGAETQYF.